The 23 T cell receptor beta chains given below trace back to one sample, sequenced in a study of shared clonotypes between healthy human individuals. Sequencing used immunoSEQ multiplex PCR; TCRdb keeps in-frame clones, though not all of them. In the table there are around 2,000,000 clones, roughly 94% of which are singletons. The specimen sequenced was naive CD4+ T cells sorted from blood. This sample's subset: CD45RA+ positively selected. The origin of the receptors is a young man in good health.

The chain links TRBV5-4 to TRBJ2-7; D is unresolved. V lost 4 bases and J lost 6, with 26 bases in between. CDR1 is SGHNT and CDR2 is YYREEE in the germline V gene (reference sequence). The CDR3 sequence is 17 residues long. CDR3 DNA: TGTGCCAGCAGCCCTGGTGGGTTGGCCCCGGAATCGTCCGAGCAGTACTTC. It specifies CASSPGGLAPESSEQYF.

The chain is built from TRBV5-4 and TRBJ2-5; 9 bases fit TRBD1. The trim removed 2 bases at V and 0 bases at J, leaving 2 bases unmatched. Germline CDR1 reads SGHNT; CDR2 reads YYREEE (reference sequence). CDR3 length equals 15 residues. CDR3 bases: TGTGCCAGCAGCTTTGGACAGGGGAACCAAGAGACCCAGTACTTC. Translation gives CASSFGQGNQETQYF.

CDR3 sequence (DNA): TGTGCCAGCGAGAGGGGGGAAAGCTCCTACAATGAGCAGTTCTTC. Its protein product is CASERGESSYNEQFF. This sequence joins TRBV6-6 and TRBJ2-1; D is tentatively TRBD1 or TRBD2 (6 bases each). This CDR3 is built from 15 residues. Germline V gene sequence: CDR1 MNHNY, CDR2 SVGAGI (reference sequence). Trimming left V 8 bases short and J 0 bases short, with 14 bases between.

The DNA for the CDR3 is TGTGCCAGCAGTGAAGCCGGGGTTCTGCTAAGTTCACCCCTCCACTTT. Translation: CASSEAGVLLSSPLHF. This chain connects TRBV6-1 to TRBJ1-6; no clear D gene. V lost 0 bases to trimming and J lost 9 bases, with 15 bases between them. This CDR3 region has 16 residues. Germline values: CDR1 MNHNS, CDR2 SASEGT.

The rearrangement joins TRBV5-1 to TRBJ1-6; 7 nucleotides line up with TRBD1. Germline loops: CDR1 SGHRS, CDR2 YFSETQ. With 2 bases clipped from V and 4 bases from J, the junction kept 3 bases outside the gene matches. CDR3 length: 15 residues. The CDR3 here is CASSFGGQYNSPLHF. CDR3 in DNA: TGCGCCAGCAGCTTTGGGGGACAGTATAATTCACCCCTCCACTTT.

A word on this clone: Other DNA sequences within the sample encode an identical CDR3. The CDR3 DNA reads as TGTGCCAGCAGCGTAGGAGAGGGTAGCAATCAGCCCCAGCATTTT. Its translation: CASSVGEGSNQPQHF. V usage is TRBV9 and J usage is TRBJ1-5; D remains ambiguous. Germline V gene lookup returns CDR1 SGDLS and CDR2 YYNGEE. Trimming took off 0 bases at V and 0 bases at J, with 7 bases between the two ends. The CDR3 has 15 amino acids.

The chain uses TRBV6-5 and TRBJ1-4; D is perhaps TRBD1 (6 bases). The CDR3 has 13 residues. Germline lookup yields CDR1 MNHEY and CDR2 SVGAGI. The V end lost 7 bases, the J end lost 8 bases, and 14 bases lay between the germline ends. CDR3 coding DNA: TGTGCCAGCACCCCAGGGGTAGGGGAAAAACTGTTTTTT. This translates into CASTPGVGEKLFF.

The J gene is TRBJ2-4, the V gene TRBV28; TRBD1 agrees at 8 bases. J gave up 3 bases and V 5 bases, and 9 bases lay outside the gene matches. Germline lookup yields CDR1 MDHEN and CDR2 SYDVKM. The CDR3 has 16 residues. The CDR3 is CASSQPGQAIKNIQYF. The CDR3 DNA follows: TGTGCCAGCAGTCAGCCGGGACAGGCGATCAAAAACATTCAGTACTTC.

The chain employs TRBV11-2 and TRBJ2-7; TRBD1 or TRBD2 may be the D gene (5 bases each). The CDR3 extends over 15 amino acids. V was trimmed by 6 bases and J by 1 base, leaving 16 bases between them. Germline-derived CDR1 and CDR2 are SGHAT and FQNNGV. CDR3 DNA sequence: TGTGCCAGCAGTGGGGGTCTTCCTTTATCCTACGAGCAGTACTTC. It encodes CASSGGLPLSYEQYF.

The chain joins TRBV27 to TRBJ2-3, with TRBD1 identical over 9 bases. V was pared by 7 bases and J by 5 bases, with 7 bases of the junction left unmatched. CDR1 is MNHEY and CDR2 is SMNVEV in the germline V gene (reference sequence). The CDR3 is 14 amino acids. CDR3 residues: CASTGTGQRDTQYF. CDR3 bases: TGTGCCAGCACTGGGACAGGGCAAAGAGATACGCAGTATTTT.

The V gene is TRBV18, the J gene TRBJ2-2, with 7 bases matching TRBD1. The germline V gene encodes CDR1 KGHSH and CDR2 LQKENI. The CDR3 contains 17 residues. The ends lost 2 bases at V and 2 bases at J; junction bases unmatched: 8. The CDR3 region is CASSPYAGTANTGELFF. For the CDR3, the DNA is TGTGCCAGCTCACCATACGCCGGGACAGCTAACACCGGGGAGCTGTTTTTT.

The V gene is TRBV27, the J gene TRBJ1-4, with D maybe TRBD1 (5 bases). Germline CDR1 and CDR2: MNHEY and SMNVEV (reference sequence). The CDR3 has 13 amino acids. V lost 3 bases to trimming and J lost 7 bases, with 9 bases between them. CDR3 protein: CASSFRGTEKLFF. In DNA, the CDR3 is TGTGCCAGCAGTTTCCGGGGGACTGAAAAACTGTTTTTT.

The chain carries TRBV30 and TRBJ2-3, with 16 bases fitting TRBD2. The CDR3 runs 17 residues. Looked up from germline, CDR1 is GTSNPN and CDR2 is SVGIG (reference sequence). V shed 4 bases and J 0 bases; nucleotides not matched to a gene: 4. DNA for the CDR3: TGTGCCTGGAATCCGGGACTAGCGGGAGGGAGCACAGATACGCAGTATTTT. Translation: CAWNPGLAGGSTDTQYF.

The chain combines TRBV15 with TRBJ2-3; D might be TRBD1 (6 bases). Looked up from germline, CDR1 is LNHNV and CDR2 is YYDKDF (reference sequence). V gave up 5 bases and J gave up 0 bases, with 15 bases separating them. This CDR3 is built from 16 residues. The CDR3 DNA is TGTGCCACCAGCGAACAGGGCCTATCTAGCACAGATACGCAGTATTTT. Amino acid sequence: CATSEQGLSSTDTQYF.

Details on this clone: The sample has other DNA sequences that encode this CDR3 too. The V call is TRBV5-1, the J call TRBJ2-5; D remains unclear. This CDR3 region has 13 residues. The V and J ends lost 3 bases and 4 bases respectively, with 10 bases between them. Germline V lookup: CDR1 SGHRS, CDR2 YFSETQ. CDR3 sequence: CASSSGLGETQYF. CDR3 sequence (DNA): TGCGCCAGCAGCTCGGGCCTCGGAGAGACCCAGTACTTC.

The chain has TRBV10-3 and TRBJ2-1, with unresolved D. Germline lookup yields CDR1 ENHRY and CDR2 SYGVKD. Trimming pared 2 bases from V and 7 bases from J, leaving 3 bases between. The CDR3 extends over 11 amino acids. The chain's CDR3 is CAISEINEQFF. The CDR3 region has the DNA TGTGCCATCAGTGAGATAAATGAGCAGTTCTTC.

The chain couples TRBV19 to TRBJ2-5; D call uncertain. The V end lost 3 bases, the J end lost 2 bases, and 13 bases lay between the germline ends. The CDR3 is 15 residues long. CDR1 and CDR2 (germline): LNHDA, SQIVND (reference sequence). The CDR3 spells CASSILVGLQETQYF. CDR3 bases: TGTGCCAGTAGTATCCTGGTAGGGTTACAAGAGACCCAGTACTTC.

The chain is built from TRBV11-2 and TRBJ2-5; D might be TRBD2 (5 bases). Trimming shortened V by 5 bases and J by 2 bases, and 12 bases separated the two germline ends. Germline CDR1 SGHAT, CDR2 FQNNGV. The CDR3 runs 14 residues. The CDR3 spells CASSASGKQETQYF. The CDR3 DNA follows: TGTGCCAGCAGCGCATCCGGGAAACAAGAGACCCAGTACTTC.

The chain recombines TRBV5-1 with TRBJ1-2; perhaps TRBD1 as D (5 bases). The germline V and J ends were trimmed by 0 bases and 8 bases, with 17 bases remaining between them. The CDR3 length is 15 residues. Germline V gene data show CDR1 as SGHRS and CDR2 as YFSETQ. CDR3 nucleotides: TGCGCCAGCAGCTTGGTCTCTTCGGGGGTTGAGGGCTACACCTTC. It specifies CASSLVSSGVEGYTF.

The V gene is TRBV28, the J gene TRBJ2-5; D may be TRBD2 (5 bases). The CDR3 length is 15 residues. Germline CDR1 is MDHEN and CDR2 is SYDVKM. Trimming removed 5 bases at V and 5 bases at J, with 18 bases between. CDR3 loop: CASSGRRLRPETQYF. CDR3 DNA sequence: TGTGCCAGCAGTGGGAGACGGCTACGCCCGGAGACCCAGTACTTC.

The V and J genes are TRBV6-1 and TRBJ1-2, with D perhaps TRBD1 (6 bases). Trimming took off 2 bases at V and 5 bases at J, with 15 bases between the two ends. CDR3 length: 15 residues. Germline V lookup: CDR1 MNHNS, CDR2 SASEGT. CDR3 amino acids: CASSETGTRTYGYTF. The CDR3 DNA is TGTGCCAGCAGTGAAACTGGGACAAGAACATATGGCTACACCTTC.

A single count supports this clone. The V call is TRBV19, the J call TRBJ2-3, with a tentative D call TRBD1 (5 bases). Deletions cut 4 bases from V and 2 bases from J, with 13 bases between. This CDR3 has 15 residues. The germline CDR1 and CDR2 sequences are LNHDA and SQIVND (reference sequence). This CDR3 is CASSKGPRDTDTQYF. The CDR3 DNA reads TGTGCCAGTAGTAAAGGCCCCAGGGACACAGATACGCAGTATTTT.

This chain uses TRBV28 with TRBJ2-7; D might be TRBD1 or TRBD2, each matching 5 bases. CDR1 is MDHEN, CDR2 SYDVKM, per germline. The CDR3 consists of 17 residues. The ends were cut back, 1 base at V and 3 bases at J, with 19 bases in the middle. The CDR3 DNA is TGTGCCAGCAGTTTATTGGGGTCATGGCAGGGAGACTACGAGCAGTACTTC. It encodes CASSLLGSWQGDYEQYF.